Each of the 20 T cell receptor beta chains below was sequenced from the same sample in a study of CD8+ T cells in alopecia areata. Treatment here: oral pan-JAK inhibitor, 5-10 mg twice daily. As the sequencing template, cDNA was produced by extracting RNA and reverse transcribing it. Using immunoSEQ multiplex PCR, the repertoire was profiled, and TCRdb retains in-frame clones only, with some absent. This table has over 250,000 clones, 60% appearing once. The specimen was CD4+ T cells sorted from blood, collected at week 52, from a patient treated with tofacitinib. All receptors come from a human donor with alopecia areata.

The genes are TRBV5-6 and TRBJ1-2; 7 bases are shared with TRBD1. There are 14 residues in the CDR3. CDR1 and CDR2 from the germline V gene are SGHDT and YYEEEE. With V trimmed by 4 bases and J by 5 bases, 8 bases remained unmatched. In DNA, the CDR3 is TGTGCCAGCAGCCCGCGGGACAGAAGTTATGGCTACACCTTC. Its translation: CASSPRDRSYGYTF.

The V and J genes are TRBV9 and TRBJ2-1; tentatively, D is TRBD2 (6 bases). The V gene's germline CDR1 is SGDLS and CDR2 YYNGEE. Trimming removed 1 base at V and 0 bases at J, with 8 bases between. CDR3 length: 15 amino acids. This chain's CDR3 is CASSVWGDSYNEQFF. In nucleotides, the CDR3 is TGTGCCAGCAGCGTATGGGGGGACTCCTACAATGAGCAGTTCTTC.

CDR3 bases: TGTGCCTGGTGTCGCGGGGGGGCCCGAGAGACCCAGTACTTC. It encodes CAWCRGGARETQYF. V is TRBV30 and J is TRBJ2-5, with TRBD2 matching over 9 bases. V lost 5 bases, J lost 4 bases, and 8 bases stayed unmatched. The CDR3 has 14 residues. Per the germline V gene, CDR1 is GTSNPN and CDR2 is SVGIG (reference sequence).

This clone has just a few counts. The chain combines TRBV29-1 with TRBJ1-1; D remains unclear. The CDR3 runs 10 residues. The V and J ends lost 5 bases and 4 bases respectively, with 5 bases between them. Per the germline V gene, CDR1 is SQVTM and CDR2 is ANQGSEA. CDR3 nucleotide sequence: TGCAGCGTTCAAACCACTGAAGCTTTCTTT. Its protein product is CSVQTTEAFF.

The V gene is TRBV9, the J gene TRBJ1-6; D remains unclear. V was pared by 3 bases and J by 7 bases, with 11 bases between. Germline V CDR1 and CDR2: SGDLS, YYNGEE. The CDR3 is made up of 14 amino acids. The CDR3 DNA is TGTGCCAGCAGCGCAGGACGTTCGAATTCACCCCTCCACTTT. It encodes CASSAGRSNSPLHF.

This clone was counted between two and nine times. The chain employs TRBV27 and TRBJ1-1; D unresolved. CDR1 and CDR2 from the germline V gene are MNHEY and SMNVEV (reference sequence). The length of the CDR3 is 13 residues. Trimming took 7 bases from V and 1 from J, leaving 10 bases between them. CDR3 DNA sequence: TGTGCCAGCACTAGACACGGGAACACTGAAGCTTTCTTT. It is translated as CASTRHGNTEAFF.

The genes are TRBV6-6 and TRBJ1-5; 10 nucleotides line up with TRBD1. The CDR3 runs to 15 residues. Germline V gene data show CDR1 as MNHNY and CDR2 as SVGAGI (reference sequence). V lost 6 bases, J lost 9 bases, and 11 bases stayed unmatched. In DNA, the CDR3 is TGTGCCAGCAGACTAACGGGACAGGGGAACCGGCCCCAGCATTTT. It codes for CASRLTGQGNRPQHF.

This chain links TRBV9 with TRBJ2-7; a weak D match, TRBD1 (5 bases). The CDR3 extends over 12 amino acids. Germline-derived CDR1 and CDR2 are SGDLS and YYNGEE. With 5 bases removed from V and 0 bases from J, the gap between germline ends came to 6 bases. As DNA, the CDR3 is TGTGCCAGCAGGCAGGGCTCCTACGAGCAGTACTTC. Encoded protein: CASRQGSYEQYF.

The CDR3: CASSLKGETQYF. The DNA for the CDR3 is TGTGCCAGCAGCCTAAAGGGGGAGACCCAGTACTTC. This chain links TRBV11-2 with TRBJ2-5; D perhaps matches TRBD1 (5 bases). This CDR3 region has 12 residues. Per germline, CDR1 SGHAT and CDR2 FQNNGV. The V end was cut by 5 bases, the J end by 5 bases, with 9 bases between.

This clone came up a few times. V usage is TRBV5-1 and J usage is TRBJ2-5; D unresolved. The V gene lost 0 bases and the J gene lost 5 bases, with 8 bases spanning the gap. CDR1 is SGHRS and CDR2 is YFSETQ in the germline V gene. The CDR3 sequence is 13 residues long. The DNA for the CDR3 is TGCGCCAGCAGCTTGGGTGGTTTTGAGACCCAGTACTTC. Its protein is CASSLGGFETQYF.

This chain links TRBV4-2 with TRBJ2-5, with 7 bases matching TRBD2. CDR1 is LGHNA and CDR2 is YNFKEQ in the germline V gene. Trimming took 4 bases from V and 5 from J; bases not matched to a gene: 13. This CDR3 has 16 amino acids. The CDR3 is CASSLRGGRGDETQYF. As DNA, the CDR3 is TGTGCCAGCAGCCTGCGTGGGGGGAGGGGCGATGAGACCCAGTACTTC.

V and J are TRBV5-1 and TRBJ2-1; D gene unclear. Trimming left V 0 bases short and J 5 bases short, with 6 bases between. In germline, CDR1 is SGHRS, CDR2 YFSETQ. CDR3 length equals 13 residues. CDR3 nucleotide sequence: TGCGCCAGCAGCTTGGCCCACAACAATGAGCAGTTCTTC. Protein sequence: CASSLAHNNEQFF.

The rearrangement uses TRBV15 and TRBJ2-7; tentatively, D is TRBD1 or TRBD2 (5 bases each). The CDR3 is 14 amino acids. The V gene lost 5 bases and the J gene lost 7 bases, with 18 bases spanning the gap. The germline CDR1 and CDR2 sequences are LNHNV and YYDKDF (reference sequence). The CDR3 coding sequence is TGTGCCACCAGCCCGGAGCCTAGGTGGGGGGAGCAGTACTTC. It translates to CATSPEPRWGEQYF.

This clone was seen once. V gene TRBV9 combines with J gene TRBJ2-5, with D possibly being TRBD1 (5 bases). CDR3 size: 13 residues. Trimming shortened V by 2 bases and J by 3 bases, and 8 bases separated the two germline ends. The germline V gene encodes CDR1 SGDLS and CDR2 YYNGEE. CDR3 region: CASSVSREETQYF. The CDR3 nucleotides read TGTGCCAGCAGCGTTAGCAGGGAAGAGACCCAGTACTTC.

V usage is TRBV10-3 and J usage is TRBJ2-1; 7 nucleotides align to TRBD2. This CDR3 has 16 residues. Germline V gene lookup returns CDR1 ENHRY and CDR2 SYGVKD. With 3 bases clipped from V and 0 bases from J, the junction kept 5 bases outside the gene matches. The CDR3 sequence: CAISDLVAGSYNEQFF. The CDR3 DNA is TGTGCCATCAGTGATCTAGTAGCGGGCTCCTACAATGAGCAGTTCTTC.

There are a few counts of this clone. The chain recombines TRBV13 with TRBJ1-2; no reliable D call. Trimming stripped 4 bases from V and 0 bases from J, with 9 bases between. Germline-derived CDR1 and CDR2 are PRHDT and FYEKMQ (reference sequence). This CDR3 region has 14 residues. The CDR3 reads CASSSAGSNYGYTF. The CDR3 bases are TGTGCCAGCAGCTCCGCCGGGTCTAACTATGGCTACACCTTC.

The chain combines TRBV11-2 with TRBJ2-2, with TRBD1 matching over 9 bases. Germline assignment: CDR1 SGHAT and CDR2 FQNNGV. The CDR3 has 15 amino acids. J gave up 6 bases and V 1 base, and 3 bases lay outside the gene matches. The CDR3, as DNA: TGTGCCAGCAGCTTAGCACAGGGGGCAGCCGGGGAGCTGTTTTTT. Translating gives CASSLAQGAAGELFF. Supplemented by reference TRBV11-2 and TRBJ2-2, the full variable domain reads EAGVAQSPRYKIIEKRQSVAFWCNPISGHATLYWYQQILGQGPKLLIQFQNNGVVDDSQLPKDRFSAERLKGVDSTLKIQPAKLEDSAVYLCASSLAQGAAGELFFGEGSRLTVL.

The V gene is TRBV19, the J gene TRBJ1-3; D call uncertain. Trimming pared 8 bases from V and 0 bases from J, leaving 5 bases between. The CDR3 runs 12 residues. The germline CDR1 and CDR2 sequences are LNHDA and SQIVND (reference sequence). The CDR3 sequence is CASGTSGNTIYF. The CDR3 nucleotides are TGTGCCAGTGGTACCTCTGGAAACACCATATATTTT.

The chain recombines TRBV29-1 with TRBJ2-7; D gene ambiguous. CDR3 length equals 12 residues. V was cut by 4 bases and J by 2 bases, with 9 bases left in between. Germline CDR1 and CDR2: SQVTM and ANQGSEA. CDR3 bases: TGCAGCGTTGCTCAGTTACCCTACGAGCAGTACTTC. Its protein product is CSVAQLPYEQYF.

The genes are TRBV29-1 and TRBJ2-3, with D unresolved. V was shortened by 7 bases and J by 2 bases, with 13 bases between the two germline ends. This CDR3 region has 13 residues. CDR1 and CDR2 (germline): SQVTM, ANQGSEA. The CDR3 DNA sequence: TGCAGCGCCCCCTTTGAGGACACAGATACGCAGTATTTT. It yields the protein CSAPFEDTDTQYF.